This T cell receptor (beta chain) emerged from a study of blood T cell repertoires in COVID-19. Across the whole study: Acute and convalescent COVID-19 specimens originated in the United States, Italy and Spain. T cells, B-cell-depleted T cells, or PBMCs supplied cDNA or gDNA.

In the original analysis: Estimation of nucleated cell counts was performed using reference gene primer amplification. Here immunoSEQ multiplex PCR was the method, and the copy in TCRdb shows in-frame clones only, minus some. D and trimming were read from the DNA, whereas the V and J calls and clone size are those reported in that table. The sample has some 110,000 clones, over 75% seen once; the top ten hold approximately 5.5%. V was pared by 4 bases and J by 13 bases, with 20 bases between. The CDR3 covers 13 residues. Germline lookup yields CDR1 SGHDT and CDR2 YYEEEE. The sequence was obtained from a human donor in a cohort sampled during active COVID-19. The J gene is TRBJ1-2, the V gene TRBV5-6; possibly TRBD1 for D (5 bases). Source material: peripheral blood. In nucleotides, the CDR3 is TGTGCCAGCAGCCCCCAAGGGGCCGGCCATTTCACCTTC. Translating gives CASSPQGAGHFTF.